This T cell receptor beta chain stems from a study of Graves' ophthalmopathy and Graves' hyperthyroidism. A note on this clonotype: The antigen remains unidentified.

The authors amplified TCR beta CDR3 regions, and they did so from RNA transcripts for repertoire sequencing. Following a first-round RT-PCR that used HTBI primers, a second-round multiplex PCR was carried out. TCRdb redid the calling of the multiplex PCR reads with MiXCR, one entry per CDR3 protein. The data contain about 1.2 million distinct CDR3 sequences, around a third of them seen just once; the ten biggest clones take up around 10%. Broader study findings: Stable hyperthyroidism and ophthalmopathy were told apart by a 13-signature model, which achieved about 88% sensitivity and around 80% specificity.

The CDR3 spans 18 residues. Trimming took 4 bases from V and 7 from J; bases not matched to a gene: 19. CDR1 is SGHRS and CDR2 is YFSETQ in the germline V gene. The source is an adult man with Graves' hyperthyroidism. The gene calls are TRBV5-1 and TRBJ1-4; 7 nucleotides line up with TRBD1. Sample: peripheral blood or thyroid tissue (not recorded which). The CDR3 here is CASSANEQGRMGAEKLFF. CDR3 coding DNA: TGCGCCAGCAGCGCAAATGAACAGGGGAGGATGGGGGCTGAAAAACTGTTTTTT.